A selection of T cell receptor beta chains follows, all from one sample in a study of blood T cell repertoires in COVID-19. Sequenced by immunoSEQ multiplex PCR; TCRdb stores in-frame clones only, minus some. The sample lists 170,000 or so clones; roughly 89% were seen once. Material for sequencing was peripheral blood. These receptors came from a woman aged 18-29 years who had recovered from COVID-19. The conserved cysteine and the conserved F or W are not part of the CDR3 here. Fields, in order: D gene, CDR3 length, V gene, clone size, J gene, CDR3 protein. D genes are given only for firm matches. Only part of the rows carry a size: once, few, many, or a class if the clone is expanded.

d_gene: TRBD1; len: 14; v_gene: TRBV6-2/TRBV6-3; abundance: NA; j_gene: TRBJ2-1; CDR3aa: ASSYSGQGARNEQF
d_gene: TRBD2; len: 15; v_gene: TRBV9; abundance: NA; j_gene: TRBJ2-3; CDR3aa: ASSVEGGGAASDTQY
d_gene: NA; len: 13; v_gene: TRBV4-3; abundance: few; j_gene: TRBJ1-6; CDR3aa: ASSQGRNGGSPLH
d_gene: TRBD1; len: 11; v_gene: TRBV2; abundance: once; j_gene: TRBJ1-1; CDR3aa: ASSRQGGTEAF
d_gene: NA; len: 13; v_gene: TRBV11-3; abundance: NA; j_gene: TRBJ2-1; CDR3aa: ASSDRDSGYNEQF
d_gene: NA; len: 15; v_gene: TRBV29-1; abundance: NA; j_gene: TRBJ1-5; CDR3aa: SVVWAGQVRRDQPQH
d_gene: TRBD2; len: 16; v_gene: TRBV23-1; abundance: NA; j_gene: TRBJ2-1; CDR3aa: ASSRATSGRPGMELQF
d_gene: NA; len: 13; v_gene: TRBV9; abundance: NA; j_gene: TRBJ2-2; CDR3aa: ASSVAGSNTGELF
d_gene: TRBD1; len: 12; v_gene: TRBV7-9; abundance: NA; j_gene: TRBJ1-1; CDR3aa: ASSLQGANTEAF
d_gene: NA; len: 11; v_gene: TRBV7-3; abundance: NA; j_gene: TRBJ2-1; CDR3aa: ASSLLAGNEQF
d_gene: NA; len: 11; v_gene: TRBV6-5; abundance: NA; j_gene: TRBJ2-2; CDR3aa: ASRRGLTGELF
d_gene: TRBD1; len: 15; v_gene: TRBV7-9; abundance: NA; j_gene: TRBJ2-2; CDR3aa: ASSETDRERNTGELF
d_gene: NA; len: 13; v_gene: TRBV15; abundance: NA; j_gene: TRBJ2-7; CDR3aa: ATSRDRAGIYEQY
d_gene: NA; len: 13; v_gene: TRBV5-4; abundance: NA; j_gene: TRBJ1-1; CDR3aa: ASSTRTAMNTEAF
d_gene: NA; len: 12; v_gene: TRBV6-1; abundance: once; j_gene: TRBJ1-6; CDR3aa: ASSEGGSPSPLH
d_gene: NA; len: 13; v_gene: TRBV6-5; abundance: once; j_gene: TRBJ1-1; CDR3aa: ASSSAGATGTEAF
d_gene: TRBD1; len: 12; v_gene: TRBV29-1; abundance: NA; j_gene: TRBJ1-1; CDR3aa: SVYTDRENTEAF
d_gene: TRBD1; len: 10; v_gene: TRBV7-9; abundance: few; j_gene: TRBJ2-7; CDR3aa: ASSWGQGEQY
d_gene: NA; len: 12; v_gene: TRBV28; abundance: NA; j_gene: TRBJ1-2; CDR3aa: ASSPRATGKGYT
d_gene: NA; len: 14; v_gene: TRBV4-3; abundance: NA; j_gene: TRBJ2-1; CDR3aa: ASSQERLGWNNEQF
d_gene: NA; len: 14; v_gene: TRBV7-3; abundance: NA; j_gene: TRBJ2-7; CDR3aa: ASSLTSTSPRYEQY
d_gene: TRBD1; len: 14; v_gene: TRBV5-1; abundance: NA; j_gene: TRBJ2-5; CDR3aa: ASSLVPTGGQETQY
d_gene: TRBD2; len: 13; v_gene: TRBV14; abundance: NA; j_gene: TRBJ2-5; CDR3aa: ASSQGLGGTETQY
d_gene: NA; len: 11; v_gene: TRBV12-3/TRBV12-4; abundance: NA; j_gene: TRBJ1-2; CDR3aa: ASSLARNYGYT
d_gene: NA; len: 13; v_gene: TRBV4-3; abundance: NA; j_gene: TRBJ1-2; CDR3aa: ASSHTVQGNYGYT
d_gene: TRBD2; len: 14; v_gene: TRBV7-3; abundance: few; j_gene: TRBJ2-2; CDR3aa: ASSPQAGPNTGELF
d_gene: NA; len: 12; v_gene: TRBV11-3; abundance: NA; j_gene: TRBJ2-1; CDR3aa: ASSLDQGRNEQF
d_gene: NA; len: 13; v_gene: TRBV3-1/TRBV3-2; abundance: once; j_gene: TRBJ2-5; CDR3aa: ASSQDRVQGETQY
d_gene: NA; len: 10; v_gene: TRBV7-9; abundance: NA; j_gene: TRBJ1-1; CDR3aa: ASSLVHSEAF
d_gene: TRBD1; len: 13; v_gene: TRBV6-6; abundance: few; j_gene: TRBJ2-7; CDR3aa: ASSREGQGAKEQY
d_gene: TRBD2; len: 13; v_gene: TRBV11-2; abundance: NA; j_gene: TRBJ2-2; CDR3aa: ASSSLAGATGELF
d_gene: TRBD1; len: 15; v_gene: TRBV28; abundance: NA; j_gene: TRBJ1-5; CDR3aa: ASSSWTGGSSNQPQH
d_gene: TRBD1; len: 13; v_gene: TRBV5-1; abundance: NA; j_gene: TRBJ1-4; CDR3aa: ASSFLQGAGEKLF
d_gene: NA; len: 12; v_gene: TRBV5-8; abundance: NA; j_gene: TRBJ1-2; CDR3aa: ASSFPGQSYGYT
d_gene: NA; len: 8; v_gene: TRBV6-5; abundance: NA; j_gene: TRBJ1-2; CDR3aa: ASRSNGYT
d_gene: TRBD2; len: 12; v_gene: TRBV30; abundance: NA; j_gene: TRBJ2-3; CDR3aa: AWSVSGSRDTQY
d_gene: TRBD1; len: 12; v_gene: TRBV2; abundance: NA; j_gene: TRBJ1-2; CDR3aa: ASTDGTGNYGYT
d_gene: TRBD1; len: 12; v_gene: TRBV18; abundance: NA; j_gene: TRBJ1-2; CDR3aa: ASSPGQGYGGYT
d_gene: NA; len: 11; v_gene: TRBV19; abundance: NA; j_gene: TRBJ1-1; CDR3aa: ASSIQGNTEAF
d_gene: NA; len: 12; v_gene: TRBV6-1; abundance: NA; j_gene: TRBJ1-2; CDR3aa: ASSDLGPPQGYT
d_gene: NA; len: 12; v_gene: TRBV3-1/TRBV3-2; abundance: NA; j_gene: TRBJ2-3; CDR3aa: ASSQETSTDTQY
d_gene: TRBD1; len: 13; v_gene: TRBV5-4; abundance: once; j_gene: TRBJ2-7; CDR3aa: ASSRGTGPSYEQY
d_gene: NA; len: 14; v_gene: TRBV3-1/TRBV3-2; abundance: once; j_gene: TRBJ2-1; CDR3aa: ASSQDGSSGPNEQF
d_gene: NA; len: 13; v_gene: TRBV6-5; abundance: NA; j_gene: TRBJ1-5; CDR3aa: ASSLDRNHNQPQH
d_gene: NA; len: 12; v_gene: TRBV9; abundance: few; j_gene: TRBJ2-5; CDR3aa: ASSVATGQETQY
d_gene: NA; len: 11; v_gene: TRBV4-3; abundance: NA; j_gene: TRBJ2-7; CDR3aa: ASSQLGFYEQY
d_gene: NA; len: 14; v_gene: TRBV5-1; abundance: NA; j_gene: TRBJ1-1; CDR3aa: ASSSALRREFTEAF
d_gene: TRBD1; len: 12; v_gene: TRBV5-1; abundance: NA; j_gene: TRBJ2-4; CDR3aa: ASSLTGGQNIQY
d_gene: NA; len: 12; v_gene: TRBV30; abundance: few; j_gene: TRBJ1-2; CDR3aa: AWSVTNREWGYT
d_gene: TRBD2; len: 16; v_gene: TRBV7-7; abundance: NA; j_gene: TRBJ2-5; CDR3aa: ASSPGTSADPDQETQY
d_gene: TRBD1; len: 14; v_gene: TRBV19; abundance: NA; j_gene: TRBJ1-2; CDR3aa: ASSIGGTGGMDGYT
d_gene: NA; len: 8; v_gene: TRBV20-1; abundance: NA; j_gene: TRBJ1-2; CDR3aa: SSPNRGYT
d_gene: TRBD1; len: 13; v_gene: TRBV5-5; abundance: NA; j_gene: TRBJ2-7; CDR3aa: ASSFAGTGAYEQY